A single sample is the source of the 28 T cell receptor beta chains below, sequenced in a study of beta chain features in type 1 diabetes. Expressed TCRB transcripts were sequenced because the entire RNA isolate underwent reverse transcription. Here immunoSEQ multiplex PCR was the method, and the copy in TCRdb shows in-frame clones only, minus some. Among about 400,000 clones listed, over 10% were seen once. Sequenced input: naive CD4+ T cells from blood. The receptors come from a man in his late teens or twenties in good health.

With regard to this clone: The sample carries other DNA sequences with the same CDR3. The V gene is TRBV30, the J gene TRBJ2-2, with D tentatively TRBD1 (6 bases). V lost 5 bases and J 1 base, leaving 11 bases between the germline ends. The CDR3 is 14 residues long. Germline loops: CDR1 GTSNPN, CDR2 SVGIG (reference sequence). CDR3 in amino acids: CAWSGQLNTGELFF. CDR3 DNA sequence: TGTGCCTGGTCTGGACAGTTGAACACCGGGGAGCTGTTTTTT. Based on the CDR3 plus reference TRBV30 and TRBJ2-2, the full variable domain is SQTIHQWPATLVQPVGSPLSLECTVEGTSNPNLYWYRQAAGRGLQLLFYSVGIGQISSEVPQNLSASRPQDRQFILSSKKLLLSDSGFYLCAWSGQLNTGELFFGEGSRLTVL.

This clone appeared a few times. This chain joins TRBV28 and TRBJ1-5; D may be TRBD1 (5 bases). The V and J ends lost 8 bases and 6 bases respectively, with 17 bases between them. The germline V gene encodes CDR1 MDHEN and CDR2 SYDVKM. The CDR3 has 14 amino acids. DNA for the CDR3: TGTGCCAGCGTACTTCAGGGATTGGGTCAGCCCCAGCATTTT. Translation: CASVLQGLGQPQHF. The full variable domain, its missing parts supplied by reference TRBV28 and TRBJ1-5, is DVKVTQSSRYLVKRTGEKVFLECVQDMDHENMFWYRQDPGLGLRLIYFSYDVKMKEKGDIPEGYSVSREKKERFSLILESASTNQTSMYLCASVLQGLGQPQHFGDGTRLSIL.

This chain links TRBV7-2 with TRBJ2-2, with 8 bases lining up with TRBD1. Looked up from germline, CDR1 is SGHTA and CDR2 is FQGNSA. V shed 0 bases and J 7 bases; nucleotides not matched to a gene: 4. CDR3 size: 15 residues. The CDR3 region is CASSLARGQFGELFF. The DNA of the CDR3 is TGTGCCAGCAGCTTAGCCAGGGGGCAGTTCGGGGAGCTGTTTTTT.

This chain joins TRBV7-2 and TRBJ1-2; no firm D call. CDR1 is SGHTA, CDR2 FQGNSA, per germline. The CDR3 runs to 14 residues. The germline V and J ends were trimmed by 0 bases and 6 bases, with 11 bases remaining between them. CDR3 in DNA: TGTGCCAGCAGCTTAGCGCCCCGGGTTCATGGCTACACCTTC. Amino acid sequence: CASSLAPRVHGYTF.

The V call is TRBV29-1, the J call TRBJ1-2; the match to TRBD1 covers 8 bases. Germline CDR1 is SQVTM and CDR2 is ANQGSEA. The trim removed 0 bases at V and 7 bases at J, leaving 10 bases unmatched. CDR3 size: 15 residues. The CDR3 coding sequence is TGCAGCGTTGAAGATTTGGGACAGGAGGGAGGTGGCTACACCTTC. Translation gives CSVEDLGQEGGGYTF.

This clone turned up a few times. The J gene is TRBJ2-7, the V gene TRBV2; TRBD1 matches at 7 bases. V trimming: 6 bases; J trimming: 5 bases; junction bases outside the gene matches: 13. Germline values: CDR1 SNHLY, CDR2 FYNNEI. This CDR3 is 15 amino acids long. The CDR3 DNA follows: TGTGCCAGCAGCATATTACCGACAGGGTCCCACGAGCAGTACTTC. It specifies CASSILPTGSHEQYF.

The chain carries TRBV4-1 and TRBJ2-2, with 14 bases that match TRBD2. Germline-derived CDR1 and CDR2 are MGHRA and YSYEKL. The CDR3 totals 14 residues. J gave up 8 bases and V 8 bases, and 4 bases lay outside the gene matches. As DNA, the CDR3 is TGCGCCAGCGGGACTAGCGGGAGTAAGGGGGAGCTGTTTTTT. Protein: CASGTSGSKGELFF.

This clone was detected a few times. Here the CDR3 DNA reads TGCAGCGTAAGGACAGAGTCCTACGAGCAGTACTTC. Protein sequence: CSVRTESYEQYF. The chain couples TRBV29-1 to TRBJ2-7; a possible D gene is TRBD1 (6 bases). This CDR3 is built from 12 residues. CDR1 and CDR2 from the germline V gene are SQVTM and ANQGSEA. The ends were cut back, 6 bases at V and 1 base at J, with 10 bases in the middle.

The chain employs TRBV30 and TRBJ2-3, with 8 bases matching TRBD1. This CDR3 region has 15 residues. Germline V CDR1 and CDR2: GTSNPN, SVGIG (reference sequence). Trimming cost V 4 bases and J 3 bases; bases outside gene matches: 9. The CDR3 sequence is CAWKRTGTWTDTQYF. CDR3 nucleotide sequence: TGTGCCTGGAAAAGGACAGGGACGTGGACAGATACGCAGTATTTT.

The V and J genes are TRBV5-4 and TRBJ2-2, with D possibly TRBD2 on 6 matching bases. Germline loops: CDR1 SGHNT, CDR2 YYREEE (reference sequence). The ends were cut back, 4 bases at V and 7 bases at J, with 17 bases in the middle. The CDR3 spans 15 residues. This CDR3 is CASSRDLVRGGELFF. The CDR3 DNA reads as TGTGCCAGCAGCCGGGACCTGGTGCGGGGCGGGGAGCTGTTTTTT. The complete variable domain, with remaining parts taken from reference TRBV5-4 and TRBJ2-2, reads ETGVTQSPTHLIKTRGQQVTLRCSSQSGHNTVSWYQQALGQGPQFIFQYYREEENGRGNFPPRFSGLQFPNYSSELNVNALELDDSALYLCASSRDLVRGGELFFGEGSRLTVL.

Only a few counts were recorded for this clone. The chain joins TRBV7-2 to TRBJ2-7; 12 nucleotides match TRBD2. In germline, CDR1 is SGHTA, CDR2 FQGNSA. Unmatched junction bases numbered 3, after V lost 4 bases and J lost 5 bases. This CDR3 spans 14 amino acids. Here the CDR3 DNA reads TGTGCCAGCAGCTACTCTAGCGGGAGGGACGAGCAGTACTTC. This sequence encodes CASSYSSGRDEQYF.

The chain couples TRBV6-6 to TRBJ1-4, with D tentatively TRBD1 (5 bases). Trimming pared 0 bases from V and 7 bases from J, leaving 15 bases between. Germline lookup yields CDR1 MNHNY and CDR2 SVGAGI (reference sequence). The CDR3 covers 16 residues. CDR3 bases: TGTGCCAGCAGTTACTCTGTGCTGGCCAGGGCTGAAAAACTGTTTTTT. It specifies CASSYSVLARAEKLFF.

The chain joins TRBV7-9 to TRBJ2-2, with no clear D. Germline V gene data show CDR1 as SEHNR and CDR2 as FQNEAQ (reference sequence). V lost 4 bases and J lost 1, with 10 bases in between. This CDR3 has 15 amino acids. DNA for the CDR3: TGTGCCAGCAGCTACGGGTCGGTGAACACCGGGGAGCTGTTTTTT. This gives the protein CASSYGSVNTGELFF.

The gene calls are TRBV10-3 and TRBJ1-1, with D possibly TRBD1 on 5 matching bases. CDR3 size: 15 residues. Between the trimmed V and J ends, which lost 10 bases and 1 base, there was a span of 19 bases. The V gene's germline CDR1 is ENHRY and CDR2 SYGVKD. In nucleotides, the CDR3 is TGTGCCACCAAGAAGGTACAGGCAACGAACACTGAAGCTTTCTTT. Translated, it gives CATKKVQATNTEAFF.

The CDR3 sequence: CSVGTGGRTEAFF. CDR3 coding DNA: TGCAGCGTTGGGACAGGGGGACGGACTGAAGCTTTCTTT. The rearrangement links TRBV29-1 to TRBJ1-1; 10 bases line up with TRBD1. Germline trimming cut 4 bases from V and 5 bases from J; bases unmatched to any gene: 4. Per the germline V gene, CDR1 is SQVTM and CDR2 is ANQGSEA. The CDR3 has 13 residues. The full variable domain, in which reference TRBV29-1 and TRBJ1-1 provide the parts outside the CDR3, is SAVISQKPSRDICQRGTSLTIQCQVDSQVTMMFWYRQQPGQSLTLIATANQGSEATYESGFVIDKFPISRPNLTFSTLTVSNMSPEDSSIYLCSVGTGGRTEAFFGQGTRLTVV.

This clone was seen only a few times. The chain uses TRBV15 and TRBJ1-5; 11 positions match TRBD1. After removal of 5 bases from V and 7 bases from J, the junction contained 7 bases not matched to a gene. Germline CDR1 and CDR2: LNHNV and YYDKDF (reference sequence). This CDR3 has 15 residues. The CDR3 DNA follows: TGTGCCACCAGCCCGGACAGGGGGCACGGGCAGCCCCAGCATTTT. It is translated as CATSPDRGHGQPQHF.

The table lists this clone with a few counts. The chain has TRBV29-1 and TRBJ2-3; 14 nucleotides match TRBD2. The ends lost 7 bases at V and 6 bases at J; junction bases unmatched: 6. CDR1 and CDR2 from the germline V gene are SQVTM and ANQGSEA. The CDR3 is 14 amino acids. The CDR3 DNA reads as TGCAGCGCCTGCCGGACTAGCGGGAGGGATACGCAGTATTTT. Translated, it gives CSACRTSGRDTQYF.

This chain links TRBV19 with TRBJ2-1; 11 bases align to TRBD2. In germline, CDR1 is LNHDA, CDR2 SQIVND (reference sequence). This CDR3 has 17 residues. V shed 4 bases and J 3 bases; nucleotides not matched to a gene: 8. In DNA form, the CDR3 reads TGTGCCAGTAGTAGAGATAGCGGGAGGGCCGTCTACAATGAGCAGTTCTTC. Translating gives CASSRDSGRAVYNEQFF.

This chain connects TRBV5-4 to TRBJ2-3; TRBD2 matches 9 bases. Germline loops: CDR1 SGHNT, CDR2 YYREEE (reference sequence). V was clipped by 4 bases and J by 8 bases; unmatched bases: 17. CDR3 length: 17 residues. The CDR3 region has the DNA TGTGCCAGCAGCCCAACGAGCGGGGGGATGGCTGGGGGTACGCAGTATTTT. This gives the protein CASSPTSGGMAGGTQYF.

This clone has more than one count but fewer than ten. This rearrangement joins TRBV6-5 to TRBJ1-2, with D uncertain. CDR3 size: 16 residues. Trimming took 0 bases from V and 3 from J, leaving 14 bases between them. CDR1 and CDR2 from the germline V gene are MNHEY and SVGAGI. CDR3: CASSYSTRGRHYGYTF. CDR3 DNA sequence: TGTGCCAGCAGTTACTCGACGCGCGGTAGGCACTATGGCTACACCTTC.

The sample holds a few counts of this clone. The chain couples TRBV7-2 to TRBJ2-5; 9 nucleotides match TRBD2. The germline CDR1 and CDR2 sequences are SGHTA and FQGNSA. V was pared by 4 bases and J by 9 bases, with 9 bases of the junction left unmatched. CDR3 length equals 14 residues. For the CDR3, the DNA is TGTGCCAGCAGCTCACGACTAGCGGCCCAGGCCCAGTACTTC. It is translated as CASSSRLAAQAQYF.

This clone turned up a few times. The gene calls are TRBV7-2 and TRBJ1-2, with 9 bases aligning to TRBD1. CDR3 length equals 14 residues. After removal of 3 bases from V and 7 bases from J, the junction contained 6 bases not matched to a gene. Germline assignment: CDR1 SGHTA and CDR2 FQGNSA. CDR3 sequence: CASSFGQGTSGYTF. As DNA, the CDR3 is TGTGCCAGCAGCTTCGGACAGGGGACCTCTGGCTACACCTTC.

This clone was observed a handful of times. This chain's CDR3 is CASSIVGGSTEAFF. The CDR3 DNA reads as TGTGCCAGTAGTATCGTAGGGGGATCAACTGAAGCTTTCTTT. The V call is TRBV19, the J call TRBJ1-1, with D perhaps matching TRBD1 (6 bases). CDR3 size: 14 residues. Trimming cost V 3 bases and J 5 bases, with 13 bases left between them. Germline-derived CDR1 and CDR2 are LNHDA and SQIVND (reference sequence).

The chain carries TRBV5-1 and TRBJ1-4; a weak D match, TRBD1 (5 bases). Germline V CDR1 and CDR2: SGHRS, YFSETQ. The CDR3 length is 17 residues. Trimming pared 4 bases from V and 5 bases from J, leaving 21 bases between. The DNA of the CDR3 is TGCGCCAGCAGCGCACACAGGAAAGGCAGCCAGAATGAAAAACTGTTTTTT. Its protein product is CASSAHRKGSQNEKLFF.

A few counts support this clone. The V and J genes are TRBV28 and TRBJ1-4; 8 bases fit TRBD1. Germline lookup yields CDR1 MDHEN and CDR2 SYDVKM. Losses at the gene ends were 6 bases for V and 7 bases for J; bases not matched to a gene: 1. This CDR3 is 12 amino acids long. The CDR3 sequence is CASRGQAEKLFF. DNA for the CDR3: TGTGCCAGCAGGGGACAGGCTGAAAAACTGTTTTTT. Supplemented by reference TRBV28 and TRBJ1-4, the full variable domain reads DVKVTQSSRYLVKRTGEKVFLECVQDMDHENMFWYRQDPGLGLRLIYFSYDVKMKEKGDIPEGYSVSREKKERFSLILESASTNQTSMYLCASRGQAEKLFFGSGTQLSVL.

The chain recombines TRBV6-6 with TRBJ2-3, with D hard to call. CDR1 and CDR2 from the germline V gene are MNHNY and SVGAGI (reference sequence). The V and J ends lost 0 bases and 6 bases respectively, with 13 bases between them. The CDR3 contains 15 residues. In DNA form, the CDR3 reads TGTGCCAGCAGTTACTCAGACACCCGTGGTGATACGCAGTATTTT. Translated: CASSYSDTRGDTQYF.

Only a few counts were recorded for this clone. The chain is built from TRBV5-6 and TRBJ1-3, with D possibly TRBD1 on 5 matching bases. Trimming left V 9 bases short and J 8 bases short, with 21 bases between. This CDR3 has 14 residues. In germline, CDR1 is SGHDT, CDR2 YYEEEE. The CDR3 reads CAMGGPNREDTIYF. CDR3 nucleotides: TGTGCCATGGGGGGACCGAATCGAGAAGACACCATATATTTT.

This clone was picked up a small number of times. This rearrangement joins TRBV9 to TRBJ2-1; 12 bases are a match to TRBD1. The CDR3 is 15 amino acids. With V trimmed by 3 bases and J by 6 bases, 4 bases remained unmatched. Germline loops: CDR1 SGDLS, CDR2 YYNGEE. DNA for the CDR3: TGTGCCAGCAGCGCGGGACAGGGGGCAATCAATGAGCAGTTCTTC. This codes for CASSAGQGAINEQFF.